The 27 T cell receptor beta chains presented below share a single source sample, sequenced in a study of T cells in localized non-small cell lung cancer. TCRdb's table, derived via immunoSEQ multiplex PCR, lists solely in-frame clones and lacks some. The repertoire has 1,200 to 1,500 clones, 30% to 40% of them found once; the top ten carry around 14%. Material: normal lung tissue next to the tumor, obtained before any cancer treatment. All receptors come from a woman aged 40 to 75 with stage I lung adenocarcinoma.

A few counts support this clone. V usage is TRBV4-1 and J usage is TRBJ1-2; 7 nucleotides agree with TRBD1. The trim removed 1 base at V and 8 bases at J, leaving 16 bases unmatched. Germline V gene sequence: CDR1 MGHRA, CDR2 YSYEKL. The CDR3 runs to 17 residues. CDR3 in DNA: TGCGCCAGCAGCCAAGCAGGAGGGGGCGCGGGTTCTATGGGCTACACCTTC. Its protein is CASSQAGGGAGSMGYTF.

A few counts support this clone. The chain couples TRBV11-3 to TRBJ1-2; D might be TRBD1 (6 bases). V shed 5 bases and J shed 4 bases, with 17 bases lying between them. CDR1 SGHNT and CDR2 YENEEA come from the germline V gene. This CDR3 is built from 15 residues. CDR3 loop: CASSHPGTSPYGYTF. CDR3 nucleotide sequence: TGTGCCAGCAGCCACCCCGGGACATCACCCTATGGCTACACCTTC.

The V call is TRBV25-1, the J call TRBJ2-7; a weak D match, TRBD1 (5 bases). Trimming removed 4 bases at V and 4 bases at J, with 8 bases between. Per the germline V gene, CDR1 is MGHDK and CDR2 is SYGVNS. CDR3 length equals 12 residues. The CDR3 region is CASSVGAYEQYF. CDR3 coding DNA: TGTGCCAGCAGTGTAGGGGCTTACGAGCAGTACTTC.

The chain employs TRBV29-1 and TRBJ2-1; 9 bases map to TRBD1. The germline V gene encodes CDR1 SQVTM and CDR2 ANQGSEA. CDR3 length: 14 amino acids. The trim removed 5 bases at V and 4 bases at J, leaving 6 bases unmatched. The CDR3 protein is CSVTGTGIYNEQFF. CDR3 DNA: TGCAGCGTTACCGGGACAGGGATTTACAATGAGCAGTTCTTC.

The V call is TRBV19, the J call TRBJ1-1, with D perhaps TRBD1 (5 bases). The V gene's germline CDR1 is LNHDA and CDR2 SQIVND (reference sequence). V was cut by 5 bases and J by 4 bases, with 20 bases left in between. This CDR3 is 16 amino acids long. CDR3 loop: CASSPLAGWLVTEAFF. The CDR3 coding sequence is TGTGCCAGTAGTCCCTTGGCAGGGTGGTTGGTCACTGAAGCTTTCTTT.

This clone is medium-sized. V and J are TRBV7-2 and TRBJ2-5; 7 bases agree with TRBD1. Germline V CDR1 and CDR2: SGHTA, FQGNSA. V was pared by 6 bases and J by 6 bases, with 7 bases of the junction left unmatched. The CDR3 consists of 13 residues. The CDR3 DNA follows: TGTGCCAGCAGGCTACAGGGGTGGAAGACCCAGTACTTC. Its translation: CASRLQGWKTQYF.

The V call is TRBV11-3, the J call TRBJ1-5; possible D gene TRBD1, 6 bases. V dropped 4 bases and J dropped 9 bases, with 16 bases sitting between them. The CDR3 is 14 amino acids. Germline V lookup: CDR1 SGHNT, CDR2 YENEEA. CDR3 region: CASSSEGGPVPQHF. CDR3 sequence (DNA): TGTGCCAGCAGCTCCGAGGGGGGACCGGTGCCCCAGCATTTT.

The chain joins TRBV10-1 to TRBJ1-4; perhaps TRBD1 as D (5 bases). Trimming cost V 4 bases and J 5 bases, with 14 bases left between them. Germline values: CDR1 WNHNN, CDR2 SYGVQD (reference sequence). This CDR3 is built from 15 residues. CDR3 in amino acids: CASSGNRDGNEKLFF. CDR3 DNA sequence: TGCGCCAGCAGTGGTAATCGGGACGGGAATGAAAAACTGTTTTTT.

V is TRBV1 and J is TRBJ2-7; TRBD1, the table's D call, lacks a check against the DNA. TRBV1 is a recognized pseudogene. The CDR3 has 15 residues. CDR3 sequence reads: CASSQAGTGIHEQYF. The CDR3 DNA follows: TGCGCCAGCAGCCAGGCCGGGACAGGGATCCACGAGCAGTACTTC.

The DNA for the CDR3 is TGTGCCAGTAGTATAGATCATCAAGTACGCTCCTCCTACGAGCAGTACTTC. This codes for CASSIDHQVRSSYEQYF. This sequence joins TRBV19 and TRBJ2-7; D gene ambiguous. CDR1 LNHDA and CDR2 SQIVND come from the germline V gene (reference sequence). V lost 0 bases and J lost 0, with 15 bases in between. The CDR3 has 17 amino acids.

This clone was counted a single time. The chain couples TRBV19 to TRBJ1-1; D gene uncertain. V was cut by 2 bases and J by 0 bases, with 1 base left in between. The CDR3 sequence is 12 residues long. The germline V gene has CDR1 LNHDA and CDR2 SQIVND (reference sequence). This CDR3 reads CASSILNTEAFF. CDR3 nucleotides: TGTGCCAGTAGTATATTGAACACTGAAGCTTTCTTT.

This clone ranks as large. This chain uses TRBV11-3 with TRBJ2-1; 12 nucleotides agree with TRBD2. The CDR3 length is 17 residues. The germline gives CDR1 SGHNT, CDR2 YENEEA. V gave up 2 bases and J gave up 10 bases; unmatched junction bases: 12. The CDR3 protein is CASSLSVATSGSEEQFF. CDR3 coding DNA: TGTGCCAGCAGCTTATCGGTAGCGACTAGCGGGAGTGAGGAGCAGTTCTTC.

The gene calls are TRBV6-8 and TRBJ2-7; 9 nucleotides align to TRBD2. This CDR3 is 14 amino acids long. Germline V gives CDR1 MNHGY, CDR2 SAAAGT. The junction had 9 bases not matched to a gene; V was cut back by 7 bases and J by 5 bases. The CDR3 DNA sequence: TGTGCCAGCAATGAGGCGGGAGGGCCGCACGAGCAGTACTTC. Its protein is CASNEAGGPHEQYF.

This clone counts as large (0.1 to 1%). The chain uses TRBV9 and TRBJ2-7; D uncertain. Germline CDR1 SGDLS, CDR2 YYNGEE. CDR3 length equals 13 residues. V was pared by 0 bases and J by 0 bases, with 4 bases between. CDR3 DNA sequence: TGTGCCAGCAGCGTAGACGGCTCCTACGAGCAGTACTTC. It translates to CASSVDGSYEQYF.

The gene calls are TRBV5-1 and TRBJ2-1; the D is unclear. The length of the CDR3 is 14 residues. Germline CDR1 reads SGHRS; CDR2 reads YFSETQ. V shed 0 bases and J shed 3 bases, with 7 bases lying between them. The CDR3 DNA is TGCGCCAGCAGCTTGGGGATTAGCTACAATGAGCAGTTCTTC. This translates into CASSLGISYNEQFF.

The V and J genes are TRBV28 and TRBJ1-2, with D tentatively TRBD1 (5 bases). V shed 6 bases and J shed 3 bases, with 17 bases lying between them. The CDR3 extends over 15 amino acids. Per germline, CDR1 MDHEN and CDR2 SYDVKM. The chain's CDR3 is CASRSQGSPYYGYTF. The CDR3 DNA reads as TGTGCCAGCAGATCGCAGGGTAGTCCCTACTATGGCTACACCTTC.

The rearrangement uses TRBV12-5 and TRBJ2-5; TRBD1 is a possible D gene (6 bases). From germline, CDR1 is LGHNT and CDR2 FRNRAP. V dropped 1 base and J dropped 2 bases, with 14 bases sitting between them. The CDR3 sequence is 16 residues long. The chain's CDR3 is CASGLDPNREQETQYF. In DNA form, the CDR3 reads TGTGCTAGTGGTTTGGACCCAAACAGGGAGCAAGAGACCCAGTACTTC.

This chain connects TRBV29-1 to TRBJ2-5; 14 positions match TRBD2. Germline CDR1 SQVTM, CDR2 ANQGSEA. The CDR3 runs 15 residues. V lost 8 bases and J lost 4; bases outside the gene matches: 9. CDR3 sequence: CSSRLGLAGGETQYF. The CDR3 region has the DNA TGCAGCTCTCGACTCGGACTAGCGGGAGGAGAGACCCAGTACTTC.

Only one count was recorded for this clone. The CDR3 region has the DNA TGCGCCAGCTCCCACCGGAGAACTGAAGCTTTCTTT. Residues: CASSHRRTEAFF. The J gene is TRBJ1-1, the V gene TRBV10-2, with D unresolved. Per the germline V gene, CDR1 is WSHSY and CDR2 is SAAADI. The germline V and J ends were trimmed by 8 bases and 5 bases, with 12 bases remaining between them. This CDR3 spans 12 amino acids.

Sample share makes this clone medium-sized. The chain is built from TRBV11-3 and TRBJ1-2; no clear D gene. The ends were cut back, 3 bases at V and 5 bases at J, with 13 bases in the middle. This CDR3 is built from 14 residues. Germline-derived CDR1 and CDR2 are SGHNT and YENEEA. CDR3 in DNA: TGTGCCAGCAGCTTGGATGGGAATGGATATGGCTACACCTTC. This encodes CASSLDGNGYGYTF.

The V call is TRBV19, the J call TRBJ1-5, with 8 bases that match TRBD1. Per the germline V gene, CDR1 is LNHDA and CDR2 is SQIVND (reference sequence). CDR3 length equals 16 residues. V lost 5 bases to trimming and J lost 1 base; unmatched junction nucleotides: 7. The chain's CDR3 is CASSDQGARSNQPQHF. In DNA form, the CDR3 reads TGTGCCAGTAGTGATCAGGGGGCACGGAGCAATCAGCCCCAGCATTTT.

The J gene is TRBJ1-4, the V gene TRBV6-8; D ambiguous. CDR1 MNHGY and CDR2 SAAAGT come from the germline V gene. V shed 5 bases and J shed 10 bases, with 14 bases lying between them. This CDR3 is 13 amino acids long. DNA for the CDR3: TGTGCCAGCAGTCCCCTGGCCCGAGGAAAACTGTTTTTT. Its protein product is CASSPLARGKLFF.

This chain uses TRBV23-1 with TRBJ1-3; D remains ambiguous. TRBV23-1 is given ORF status, its function remaining uncertain. The CDR3 covers 17 residues. V dropped 4 bases and J dropped 0 bases, with 16 bases sitting between them. CDR3 residues: CASSRSAGGSSGNTIYF. The CDR3 coding sequence is TGCGCCAGCAGTCGCTCCGCAGGTGGCAGCTCTGGAAACACCATATATTTT.

This clone was observed a few times. The V call is TRBV4-1, the J call TRBJ2-7; D unclear. The CDR3 totals 13 residues. CDR1 is MGHRA, CDR2 YSYEKL, per germline. V lost 0 bases and J lost 5, with 8 bases in between. CDR3 nucleotides: TGCGCCAGCAGCCAAGATCCAGGCCACGAGCAGTACTTC. Its translation: CASSQDPGHEQYF.

By share, this clone counts as medium-sized. This rearrangement joins TRBV7-2 to TRBJ1-2; D unresolved. Germline CDR1 SGHTA, CDR2 FQGNSA. Trimming cost V 1 base and J 5 bases, with 8 bases left between them. The CDR3 has 13 amino acids. The CDR3 protein is CASSLGGPYGYTF. CDR3 bases: TGTGCCAGCAGCTTAGGAGGGCCGTATGGCTACACCTTC. The variable domain in full, completed from reference TRBV7-2 and TRBJ1-2, reads GAGVSQSPSNKVTEKGKDVELRCDPISGHTALYWYRQSLGQGLEFLIYFQGNSAPDKSGLPSDRFSAERTGGSVSTLTIQRTQQEDSAVYLCASSLGGPYGYTFGSGTRLTVV.

In this sample, this clone turned up a few times. The chain has TRBV11-3 and TRBJ2-2; no clear D gene. CDR3 length equals 15 residues. V was trimmed by 3 bases and J by 2 bases, leaving 10 bases between them. Germline V gene sequence: CDR1 SGHNT, CDR2 YENEEA. CDR3 DNA sequence: TGTGCCAGCAGCTTGGTGGAAGATAACACCGGGGAGCTGTTTTTT. Amino acid sequence: CASSLVEDNTGELFF.

The rearrangement links TRBV11-3 to TRBJ2-1; the match to TRBD2 covers 11 bases. V was clipped by 3 bases and J by 6 bases; unmatched bases: 4. CDR1 is SGHNT, CDR2 YENEEA, per germline. CDR3 length: 15 amino acids. The CDR3 nucleotides are TGTGCCAGCAGCTTTTTAGCGGGAGGGCCCAATGAGCAGTTCTTC. Protein product: CASSFLAGGPNEQFF. Based on the CDR3 plus reference TRBV11-3 and TRBJ2-1, the full variable domain is EAGVVQSPRYKIIEKKQPVAFWCNPISGHNTLYWYLQNLGQGPELLIRYENEEAVDDSQLPKDRFSAERLKGVDSTLKIQPAELGDSAVYLCASSFLAGGPNEQFFGPGTRLTVL.